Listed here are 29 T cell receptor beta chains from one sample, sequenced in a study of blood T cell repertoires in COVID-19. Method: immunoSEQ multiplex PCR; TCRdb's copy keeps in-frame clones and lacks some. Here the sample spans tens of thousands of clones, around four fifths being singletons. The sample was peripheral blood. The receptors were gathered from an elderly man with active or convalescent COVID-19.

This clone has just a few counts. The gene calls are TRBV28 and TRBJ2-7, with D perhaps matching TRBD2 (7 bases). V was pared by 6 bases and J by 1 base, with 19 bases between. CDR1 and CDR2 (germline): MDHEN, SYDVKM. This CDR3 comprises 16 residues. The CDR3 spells CASSLGGASASYEQYF. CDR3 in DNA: TGTGCCAGCAGCTTAGGGGGGGCTAGCGCGTCCTACGAGCAGTACTTC.

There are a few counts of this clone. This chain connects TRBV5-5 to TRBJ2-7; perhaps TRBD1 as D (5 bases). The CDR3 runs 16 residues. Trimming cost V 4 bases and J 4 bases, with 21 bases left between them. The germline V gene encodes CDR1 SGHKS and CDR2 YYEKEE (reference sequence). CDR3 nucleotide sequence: TGTGCCAGCAGCCCGGAGATGGGGCGAGGTGGTTACGAGCAGTACTTC. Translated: CASSPEMGRGGYEQYF.

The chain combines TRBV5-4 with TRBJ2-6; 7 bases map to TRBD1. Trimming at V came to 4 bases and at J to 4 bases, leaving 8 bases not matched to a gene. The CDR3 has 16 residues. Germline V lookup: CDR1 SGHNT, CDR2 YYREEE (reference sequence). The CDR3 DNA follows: TGTGCCAGCAGCCCAACCACAGGGGCCGGGGCCAACGTCCTGACTTTC. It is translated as CASSPTTGAGANVLTF.

The DNA of the CDR3 is TGTGCCAGCAGCTACCGGGGGGGGACAGGGGTCACCGGGGAGCTGTTTTTT. It is translated as CASSYRGGTGVTGELFF. The rearrangement links TRBV11-2 to TRBJ2-2; TRBD1 agrees at 10 bases. Unmatched junction bases numbered 9, after V lost 4 bases and J lost 4 bases. The CDR3 contains 17 residues. Germline V gene sequence: CDR1 SGHAT, CDR2 FQNNGV.

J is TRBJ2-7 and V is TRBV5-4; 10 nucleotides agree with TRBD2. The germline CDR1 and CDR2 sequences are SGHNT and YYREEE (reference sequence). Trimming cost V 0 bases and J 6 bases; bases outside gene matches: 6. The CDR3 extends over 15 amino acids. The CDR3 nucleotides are TGTGCCAGCAGCTTGGAGGCAGCGGGGGGGCTCGAGCAGTACTTC. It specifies CASSLEAAGGLEQYF.

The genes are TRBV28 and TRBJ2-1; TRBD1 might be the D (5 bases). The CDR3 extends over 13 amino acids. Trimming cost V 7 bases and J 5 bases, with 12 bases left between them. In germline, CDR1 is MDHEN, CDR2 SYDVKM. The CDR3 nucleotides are TGTGCCAGCACCCAGGGTTCAGACAATGAGCAGTTCTTC. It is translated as CASTQGSDNEQFF.

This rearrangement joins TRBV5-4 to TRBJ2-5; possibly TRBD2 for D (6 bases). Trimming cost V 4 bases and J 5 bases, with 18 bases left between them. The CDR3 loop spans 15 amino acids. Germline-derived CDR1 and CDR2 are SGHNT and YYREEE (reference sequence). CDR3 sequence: CASSPSGPGGETQYF. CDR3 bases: TGTGCCAGCAGCCCGTCGGGTCCCGGAGGGGAGACCCAGTACTTC.

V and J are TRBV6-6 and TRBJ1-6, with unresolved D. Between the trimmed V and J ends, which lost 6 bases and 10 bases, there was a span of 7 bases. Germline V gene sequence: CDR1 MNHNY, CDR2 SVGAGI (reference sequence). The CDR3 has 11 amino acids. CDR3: CASRGDSPLHF. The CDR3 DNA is TGTGCCAGCAGAGGAGACTCACCCCTCCACTTT.

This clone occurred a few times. CDR3 protein: CASSLDSSSGNTIYF. CDR3 coding DNA: TGCGCCAGCAGCCTGGACAGCTCCTCTGGAAACACCATATATTTT. The gene calls are TRBV4-1 and TRBJ1-3, with D possibly being TRBD1 (6 bases). This CDR3 is 15 amino acids long. Deletions cut 4 bases from V and 0 bases from J, with 10 bases between. Germline V lookup: CDR1 MGHRA, CDR2 YSYEKL.

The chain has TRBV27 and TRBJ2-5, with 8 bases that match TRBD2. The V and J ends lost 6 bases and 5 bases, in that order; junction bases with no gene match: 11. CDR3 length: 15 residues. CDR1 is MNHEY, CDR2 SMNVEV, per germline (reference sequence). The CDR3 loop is CASSPTAGAGETQYF. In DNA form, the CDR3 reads TGTGCCAGCAGCCCGACAGCGGGGGCCGGGGAGACCCAGTACTTC.

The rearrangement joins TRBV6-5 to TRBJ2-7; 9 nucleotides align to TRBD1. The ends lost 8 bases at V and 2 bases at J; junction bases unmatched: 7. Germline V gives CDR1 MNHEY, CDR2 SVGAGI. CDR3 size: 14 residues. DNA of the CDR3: TGTGCCAGCGGAAACCGGGACAGGGCCTACGAGCAGTACTTC. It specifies CASGNRDRAYEQYF.

The CDR3 region has the DNA TGTGCCTTGCAGGGGGTTTTTGGCTATGGCTACACCTTC. As protein: CALQGVFGYGYTF. The chain employs TRBV2 and TRBJ1-2; 7 bases align to TRBD1. This CDR3 has 13 residues. The V segment lost 11 bases and the J segment 4 bases; nucleotides outside the gene matches: 10. Germline V gene lookup returns CDR1 SNHLY and CDR2 FYNNEI.

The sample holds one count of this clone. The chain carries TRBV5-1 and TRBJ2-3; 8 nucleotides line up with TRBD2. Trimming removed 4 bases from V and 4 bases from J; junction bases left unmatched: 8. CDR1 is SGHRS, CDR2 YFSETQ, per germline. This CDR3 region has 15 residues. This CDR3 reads CASSLPGGSADTQYF. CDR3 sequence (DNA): TGCGCCAGCAGCCTCCCGGGGGGGAGTGCAGATACGCAGTATTTT.

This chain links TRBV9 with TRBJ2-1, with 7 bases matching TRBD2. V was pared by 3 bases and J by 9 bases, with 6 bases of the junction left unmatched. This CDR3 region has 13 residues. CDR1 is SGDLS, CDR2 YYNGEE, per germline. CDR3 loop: CASSAGLVLEQFF. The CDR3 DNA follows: TGTGCCAGCAGCGCCGGACTAGTTCTTGAGCAGTTCTTC. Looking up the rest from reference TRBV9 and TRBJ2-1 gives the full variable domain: DSGVTQTPKHLITATGQRVTLRCSPRSGDLSVYWYQQSLDQGLQFLIQYYNGEERAKGNILERFSAQQFPDLHSELNLSSLELGDSALYFCASSAGLVLEQFFGPGTRLTVL.

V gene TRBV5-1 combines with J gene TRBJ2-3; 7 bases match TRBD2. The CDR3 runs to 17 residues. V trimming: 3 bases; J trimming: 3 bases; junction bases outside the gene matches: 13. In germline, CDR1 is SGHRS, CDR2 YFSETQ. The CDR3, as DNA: TGCGCCAGCAGCTCGACGACGGGAGGACGATTTACAGATACGCAGTATTTT. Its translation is CASSSTTGGRFTDTQYF.

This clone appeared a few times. The CDR3 region has the DNA TGTGCCAGCAGCCACAGTGTGGGGGCTGAAGAGACCCAGTACTTC. Its protein is CASSHSVGAEETQYF. This chain joins TRBV7-9 and TRBJ2-5; tentative D call: TRBD1 (6 bases). The CDR3 is 15 amino acids. V lost 5 bases and J lost 3, with 16 bases in between. Germline CDR1 is SEHNR and CDR2 is FQNEAQ (reference sequence).

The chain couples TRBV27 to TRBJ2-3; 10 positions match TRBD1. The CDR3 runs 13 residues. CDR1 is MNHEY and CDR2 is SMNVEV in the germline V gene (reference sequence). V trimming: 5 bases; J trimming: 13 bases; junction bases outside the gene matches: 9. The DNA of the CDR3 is TGTGCCAGCAGTGAGACGACAGGGGGCGTAAAGTATTTT. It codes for CASSETTGGVKYF.

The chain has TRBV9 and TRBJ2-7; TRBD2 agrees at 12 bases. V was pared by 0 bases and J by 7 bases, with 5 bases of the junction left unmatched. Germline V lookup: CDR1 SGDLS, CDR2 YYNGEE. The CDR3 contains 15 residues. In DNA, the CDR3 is TGTGCCAGCAGCGTAGCACTAGCGGGGGGACAAGAGCAGTACTTC. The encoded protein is CASSVALAGGQEQYF.

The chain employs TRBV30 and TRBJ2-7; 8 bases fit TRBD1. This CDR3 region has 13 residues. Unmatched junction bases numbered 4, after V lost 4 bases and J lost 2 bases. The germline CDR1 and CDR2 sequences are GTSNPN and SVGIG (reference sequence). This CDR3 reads CAWNRDRPYEQYF. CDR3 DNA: TGTGCCTGGAATCGGGACAGGCCCTACGAGCAGTACTTC.

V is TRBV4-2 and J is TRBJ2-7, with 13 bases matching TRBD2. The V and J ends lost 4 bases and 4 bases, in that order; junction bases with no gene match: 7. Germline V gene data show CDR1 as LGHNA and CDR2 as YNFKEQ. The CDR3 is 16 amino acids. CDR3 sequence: CASSRGLAGDSYEQYF. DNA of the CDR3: TGTGCCAGCAGCCGAGGACTAGCGGGAGACAGTTACGAGCAGTACTTC.

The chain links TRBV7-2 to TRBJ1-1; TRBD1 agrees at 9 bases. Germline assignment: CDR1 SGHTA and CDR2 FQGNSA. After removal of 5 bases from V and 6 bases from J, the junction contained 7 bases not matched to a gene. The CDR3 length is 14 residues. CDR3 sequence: CASSVRDRVSEAFF. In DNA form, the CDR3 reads TGTGCCAGCAGCGTCCGGGACAGGGTGTCTGAAGCTTTCTTT.

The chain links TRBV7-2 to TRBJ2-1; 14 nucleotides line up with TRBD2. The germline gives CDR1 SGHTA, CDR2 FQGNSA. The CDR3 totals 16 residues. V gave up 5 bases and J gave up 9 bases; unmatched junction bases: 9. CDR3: CASSLTGTSGRSEQFF. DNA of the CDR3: TGTGCCAGCAGCCTCACCGGGACTAGCGGGAGAAGTGAGCAGTTCTTC.

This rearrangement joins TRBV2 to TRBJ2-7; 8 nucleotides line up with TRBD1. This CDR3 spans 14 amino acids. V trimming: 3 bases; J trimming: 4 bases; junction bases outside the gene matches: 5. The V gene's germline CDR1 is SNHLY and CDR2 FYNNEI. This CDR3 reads CASSDLGTGYEQYF. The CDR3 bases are TGTGCCAGCAGTGATTTGGGGACAGGATACGAGCAGTACTTC.

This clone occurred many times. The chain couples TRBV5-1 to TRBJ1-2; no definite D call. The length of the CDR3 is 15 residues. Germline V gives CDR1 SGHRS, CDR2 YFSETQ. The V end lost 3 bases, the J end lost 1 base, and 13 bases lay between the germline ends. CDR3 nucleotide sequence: TGCGCCAGCAGCTCGGGAGGCGGAATTAACTATGGCTACACCTTC. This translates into CASSSGGGINYGYTF.

CDR3 amino acids: CASSQTGTSGRTADTQYF. The CDR3 DNA is TGCGCCAGCAGCCAAACCGGGACTAGCGGGAGGACCGCAGATACGCAGTATTTT. The chain joins TRBV4-1 to TRBJ2-3, with 15 positions matching TRBD2. The CDR3 has 18 amino acids. With V trimmed by 2 bases and J by 4 bases, 7 bases remained unmatched. Germline assignment: CDR1 MGHRA and CDR2 YSYEKL.

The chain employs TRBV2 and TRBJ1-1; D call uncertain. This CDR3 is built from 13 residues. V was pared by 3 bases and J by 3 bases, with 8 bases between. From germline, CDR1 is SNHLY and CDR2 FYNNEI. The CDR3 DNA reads TGTGCCAGCAGTGAGAGGAGGGACACTGAAGCTTTCTTT. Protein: CASSERRDTEAFF.

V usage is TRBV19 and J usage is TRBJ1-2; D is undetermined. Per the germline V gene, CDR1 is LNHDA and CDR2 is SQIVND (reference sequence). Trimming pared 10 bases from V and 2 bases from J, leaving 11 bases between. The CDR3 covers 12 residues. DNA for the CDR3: TGTGCCATAGGAGACGGAAACTATGGCTACACCTTC. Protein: CAIGDGNYGYTF.

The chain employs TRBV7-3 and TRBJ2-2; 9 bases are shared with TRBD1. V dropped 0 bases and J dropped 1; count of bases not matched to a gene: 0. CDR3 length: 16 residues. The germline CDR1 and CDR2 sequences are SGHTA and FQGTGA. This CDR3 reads CASSLTGQGNTGELFF. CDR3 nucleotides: TGTGCCAGCAGCTTAACGGGACAGGGGAACACCGGGGAGCTGTTTTTT. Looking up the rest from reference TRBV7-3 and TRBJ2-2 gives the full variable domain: GAGVSQTPSNKVTEKGKYVELRCDPISGHTALYWYRQSLGQGPEFLIYFQGTGAADDSGLPNDRFFAVRPEGSVSTLKIQRTERGDSAVYLCASSLTGQGNTGELFFGEGSRLTVL.

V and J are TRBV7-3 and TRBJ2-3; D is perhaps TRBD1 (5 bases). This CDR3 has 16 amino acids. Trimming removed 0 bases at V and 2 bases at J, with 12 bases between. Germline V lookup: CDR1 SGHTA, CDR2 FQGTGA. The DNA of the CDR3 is TGTGCCAGCAGCTTAACTTTGGGGCCTTCCACAGATACGCAGTATTTT. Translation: CASSLTLGPSTDTQYF.